These T cell receptor beta chains were read from a single sample in a study of T cell responses to AZD1222 COVID-19 vaccine. Sequencing used immunoSEQ multiplex PCR; TCRdb keeps in-frame clones, though not all of them. This table has tens of thousands of clones, approximately 88% appearing once. The sample was peripheral blood, taken 28 days after the second AZD1222 dose. Source of these receptors: an adult who received the AZD1222 COVID-19 vaccine. Each CDR3 is given without its conserved first and last residue. D genes are given only for firm matches.

J gene: TRBJ1-1; D gene: NA; V gene: TRBV15; CDR3 protein: ATRDGQLNTEAF
J gene: TRBJ2-2; D gene: NA; V gene: TRBV7-9; CDR3 protein: ASSSPVNWDTGELF
J gene: TRBJ1-1; D gene: TRBD1; V gene: TRBV3-1/TRBV3-2; CDR3 protein: ASSHGTGGNLDTEAF
J gene: TRBJ1-4; D gene: NA; V gene: TRBV7-8; CDR3 protein: ASSLGTLLATNEKLF
J gene: TRBJ2-7; D gene: NA; V gene: TRBV6-1; CDR3 protein: ASSENLGGPSRQY
J gene: TRBJ1-2; D gene: TRBD1; V gene: TRBV2; CDR3 protein: ASSESRTGEYGYT
J gene: TRBJ1-2; D gene: NA; V gene: TRBV6-5; CDR3 protein: ASRLQGFGNYGYT
J gene: TRBJ1-5; D gene: NA; V gene: TRBV7-9; CDR3 protein: ASRRDSNQPQH
J gene: TRBJ1-2; D gene: NA; V gene: TRBV7-2; CDR3 protein: ASSPREDYGYT
J gene: TRBJ1-4; D gene: NA; V gene: TRBV5-6; CDR3 protein: ASSSGGTVGKLF
J gene: TRBJ1-1; D gene: NA; V gene: TRBV6-1; CDR3 protein: ASSEAWQPNTEAF
J gene: TRBJ1-5; D gene: TRBD1; V gene: TRBV6-2/TRBV6-3; CDR3 protein: ASSTSGTVQQPQH
J gene: TRBJ2-1; D gene: TRBD1; V gene: TRBV5-4; CDR3 protein: ASSLKGAAVDEQF
J gene: TRBJ2-2; D gene: NA; V gene: TRBV10-3; CDR3 protein: AISELVRIGSGELF